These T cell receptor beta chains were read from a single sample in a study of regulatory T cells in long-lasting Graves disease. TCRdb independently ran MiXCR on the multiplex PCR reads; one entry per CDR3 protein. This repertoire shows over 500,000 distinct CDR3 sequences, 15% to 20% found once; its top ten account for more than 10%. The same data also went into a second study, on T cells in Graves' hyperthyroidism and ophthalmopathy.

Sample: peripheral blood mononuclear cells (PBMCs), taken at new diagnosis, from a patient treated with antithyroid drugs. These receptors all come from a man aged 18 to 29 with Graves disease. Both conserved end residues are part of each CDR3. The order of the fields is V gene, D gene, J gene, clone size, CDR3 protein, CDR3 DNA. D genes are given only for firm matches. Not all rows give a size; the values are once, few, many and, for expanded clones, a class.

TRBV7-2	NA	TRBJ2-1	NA	CASSPRTGLGNEQFF	TGTGCCAGCAGCCCCAGGACTGGTCTGGGCAATGAGCAGTTCTTC
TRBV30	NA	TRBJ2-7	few	CACHRDYEQYF	TGTGCCTGCCACAGGGACTACGAGCAGTACTTC
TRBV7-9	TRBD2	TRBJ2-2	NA	CASSYSGRRATGELFF	TGTGCCAGCAGCTATAGCGGGAGAAGAGCAACCGGGGAGCTGTTTTTT
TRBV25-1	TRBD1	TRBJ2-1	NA	CASSRQGRNNEQFF	TGTGCCAGCAGCAGACAGGGGCGCAACAATGAGCAGTTCTTC
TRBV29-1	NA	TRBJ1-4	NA	CSVGLKNEKLFF	TGCAGCGTTGGGCTGAAGAATGAAAAACTGTTTTTT
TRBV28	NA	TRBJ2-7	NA	CASRVGPTGTTYEQYF	TGTGCCAGCAGGGTCGGACCGACAGGGACTACCTACGAGCAGTACTTC
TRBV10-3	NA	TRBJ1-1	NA	CAITNRAMNTEAFF	TGTGCCATCACCAACAGGGCCATGAACACTGAAGCTTTCTTT
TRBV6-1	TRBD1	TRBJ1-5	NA	CASRPMDRGDQPQHF	TGTGCCAGCAGACCTATGGACAGGGGAGACCAGCCCCAGCATTTT
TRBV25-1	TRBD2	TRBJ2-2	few	CASSELGGGGVGELFF	TGTGCCAGCAGTGAATTGGGGGGGGGTGGCGTCGGGGAGCTGTTTTTT
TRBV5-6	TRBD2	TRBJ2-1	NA	CASSLEGSGREYEQFF	TGTGCCAGCAGCTTGGAAGGTAGCGGGAGGGAATATGAGCAGTTCTTC
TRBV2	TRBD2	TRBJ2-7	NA	CASSEGSPSGGYEQYF	TGTGCCAGCAGTGAAGGGTCTCCGTCGGGGGGCTACGAGCAGTACTTC
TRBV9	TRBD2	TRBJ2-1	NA	CASSAVGTSGKNEQFF	TGTGCCAGCAGCGCCGTCGGGACTAGCGGGAAAAATGAGCAGTTCTTC
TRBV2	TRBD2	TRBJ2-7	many	CASNSELAIYEQYF	TGTGCCAGCAACTCGGAACTAGCGATCTACGAGCAGTACTTC
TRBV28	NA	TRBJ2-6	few	CASRTPGKGANVLTF	TGTGCCAGCAGAACCCCGGGTAAAGGGGCCAACGTCCTGACTTTC
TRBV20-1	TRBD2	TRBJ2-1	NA	CSASRTSGNEQFF	TGCAGTGCCTCCCGGACTAGCGGCAATGAGCAGTTCTTC
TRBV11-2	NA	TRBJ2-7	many	CASNDLATYEQYF	TGTGCCAGCAACGACCTGGCCACCTACGAGCAGTACTTC
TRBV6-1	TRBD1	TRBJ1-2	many	CASSSWGQEAYTF	TGTGCCAGCAGTTCTTGGGGACAGGAGGCCTACACCTTC
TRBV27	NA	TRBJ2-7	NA	CASSLTPPAPFEYEQYF	TGTGCCAGCAGTTTAACCCCCCCGGCCCCGTTTGAGTACGAGCAGTACTTC
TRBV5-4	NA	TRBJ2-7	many	CASSLGTGRSDYEQYF	TGTGCCAGCAGCTTGGGAACTGGACGGTCGGACTACGAGCAGTACTTC
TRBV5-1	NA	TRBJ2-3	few	CASSLDPRFGNNDWGAASTDTQYF	TGCGCCAGCAGCTTGGACCCAAGGTTCGGAAATAACGACTGGGGGGCGGCTAGCACAGATACGCAGTATTTT
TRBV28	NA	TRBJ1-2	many	CASSLVRGNSYGYTF	TGTGCCAGCAGTTTAGTCAGGGGCAATAGCTATGGCTACACCTTC
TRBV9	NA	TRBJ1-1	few	CASSVALHTEAFF	TGTGCCAGCAGCGTAGCCCTGCACACTGAAGCTTTCTTT
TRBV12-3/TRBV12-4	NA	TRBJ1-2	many	CASSLDSPYGYTF	TGTGCCAGCAGTTTGGACAGTCCCTATGGCTACACCTTC
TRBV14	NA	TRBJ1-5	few	CASSLRGRGGQPQHF	TGTGCCAGCAGCCTACGGGGTAGAGGGGGTCAGCCCCAGCATTTT
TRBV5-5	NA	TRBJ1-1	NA	CASSLGTQRSPNTEAFF	TGTGCCAGCAGCTTGGGGACGCAACGCTCCCCGAACACTGAAGCTTTCTTT
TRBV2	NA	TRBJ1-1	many	CASSRLNEAFF	TGTGCCAGCAGTCGATTGAACGAAGCTTTCTTT
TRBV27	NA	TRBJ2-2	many	CASSLWISGGSPGELFF	TGTGCCAGCAGTTTATGGATCTCTGGGGGGAGTCCCGGGGAGCTGTTTTTT
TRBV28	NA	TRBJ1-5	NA	CASSLLDRTNQPQHF	TGTGCCAGCAGTTTACTAGACCGAACCAATCAGCCCCAGCATTTT
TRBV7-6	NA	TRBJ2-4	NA	CASSLGAREGGVAKNIQYF	TGTGCCAGCAGCTTAGGTGCCAGGGAGGGGGGAGTAGCCAAAAACATTCAGTACTTC
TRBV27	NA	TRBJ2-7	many	CASSLSGRSYEQYF	TGTGCCAGCAGCTTATCGGGGCGATCCTACGAGCAGTACTTC
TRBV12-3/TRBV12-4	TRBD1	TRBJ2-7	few	CASSVSGGSYYEQYF	TGTGCCAGCAGCGTATCAGGGGGAAGTTACTACGAGCAGTACTTC
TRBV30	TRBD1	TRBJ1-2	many	CAWKTGRDYGYTF	TGTGCCTGGAAGACAGGGAGGGACTATGGCTACACCTTC
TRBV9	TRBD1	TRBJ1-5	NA	CASSATGEGQPQHF	TGTGCCAGCAGCGCCACAGGGGAGGGTCAGCCCCAGCATTTT
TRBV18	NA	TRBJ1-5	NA	CASSPEGINQPQHF	TGTGCCAGCTCACCCGAGGGGATAAATCAGCCCCAGCATTTT
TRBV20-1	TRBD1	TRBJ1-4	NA	CSARPGQGYEKLFF	TGCAGTGCTAGGCCGGGACAGGGGTATGAAAAACTGTTTTTT
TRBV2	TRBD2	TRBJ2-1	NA	CASNSGTSGRHYNEQFF	TGTGCCAGCAATTCTGGGACTAGCGGGAGGCACTACAATGAGCAGTTCTTC
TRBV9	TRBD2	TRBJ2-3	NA	CASSTIAGGALDTQYF	TGTGCCAGCAGCACGATAGCGGGAGGGGCCTTAGATACGCAGTATTTT
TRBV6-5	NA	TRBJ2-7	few	CASSYSGPELDEQYF	TGTGCCAGCAGTTACTCTGGCCCAGAGCTGGACGAGCAGTACTTC
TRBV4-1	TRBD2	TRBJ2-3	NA	CASSQEWLAGADTQYF	TGCGCCAGCAGCCAAGAGTGGCTAGCGGGAGCAGATACGCAGTATTTT
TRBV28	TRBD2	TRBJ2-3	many	CASLEREEDTQYF	TGTGCCAGCCTCGAACGGGAGGAAGATACGCAGTATTTT
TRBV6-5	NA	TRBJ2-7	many	CASSYSSGGYEQYF	TGTGCCAGCAGTTACTCCAGTGGGGGCTACGAGCAGTACTTC
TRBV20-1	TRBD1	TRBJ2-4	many	CSASPRGLDIQYF	TGCAGTGCTAGCCCCAGGGGGTTGGACATTCAGTACTTC
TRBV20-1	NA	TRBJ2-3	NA	CSARDLWRELRTDTQYF	TGCAGTGCTAGAGATCTGTGGAGAGAATTGCGCACAGATACGCAGTATTTT